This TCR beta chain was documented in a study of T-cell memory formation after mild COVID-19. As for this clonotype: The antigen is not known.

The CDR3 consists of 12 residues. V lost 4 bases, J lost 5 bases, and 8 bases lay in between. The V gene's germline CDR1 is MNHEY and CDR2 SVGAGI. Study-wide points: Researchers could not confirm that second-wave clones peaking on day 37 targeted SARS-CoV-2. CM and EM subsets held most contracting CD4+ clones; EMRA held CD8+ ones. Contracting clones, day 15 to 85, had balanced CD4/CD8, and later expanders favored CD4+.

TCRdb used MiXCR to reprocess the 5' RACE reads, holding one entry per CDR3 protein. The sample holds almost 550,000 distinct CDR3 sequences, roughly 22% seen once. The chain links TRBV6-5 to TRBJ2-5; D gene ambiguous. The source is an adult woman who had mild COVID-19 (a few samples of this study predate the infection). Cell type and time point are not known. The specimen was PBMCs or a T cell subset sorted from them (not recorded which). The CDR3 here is CASSSNGETQYF. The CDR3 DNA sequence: TGTGCCAGCAGTTCAAATGGGGAGACCCAGTACTTC.